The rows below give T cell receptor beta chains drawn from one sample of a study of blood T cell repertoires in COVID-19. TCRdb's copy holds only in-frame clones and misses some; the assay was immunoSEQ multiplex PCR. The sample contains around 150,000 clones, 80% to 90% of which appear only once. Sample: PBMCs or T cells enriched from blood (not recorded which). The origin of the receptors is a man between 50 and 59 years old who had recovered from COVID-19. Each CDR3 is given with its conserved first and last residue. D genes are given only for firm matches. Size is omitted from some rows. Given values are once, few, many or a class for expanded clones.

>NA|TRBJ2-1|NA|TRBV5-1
CASSLDQGSSYNEQFF
TGCGCCAGCAGCTTGGATCAGGGTAGCTCCTACAATGAGCAGTTCTTC
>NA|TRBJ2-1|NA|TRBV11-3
CATSGLPSGVSGEQFF
TGTGCCACCTCCGGACTGCCTTCGGGGGTCTCGGGTGAGCAGTTCTTC
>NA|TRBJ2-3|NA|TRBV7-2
CASSLVSHTDTQYF
TGTGCCAGCAGCTTAGTGTCACACACAGATACGCAGTATTTT
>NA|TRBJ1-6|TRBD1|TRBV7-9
CASSLGQGAGNSPLHF
TGTGCCAGCAGCTTAGGACAGGGGGCAGGTAATTCACCCCTCCACTTT
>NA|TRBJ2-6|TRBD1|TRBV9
CASSDRQGVFSSGANVLTF
TGTGCCAGCAGCGATAGACAGGGGGTATTTAGCTCTGGGGCCAACGTCCTGACTTTC
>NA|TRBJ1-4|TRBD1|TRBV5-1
CASSSSRQGLEEKLFF
TGCGCCAGCAGCTCCTCCAGACAGGGATTGGAGGAAAAACTGTTTTTT
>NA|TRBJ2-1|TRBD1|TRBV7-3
CASSLYGTGFFNEQFF
TGTGCCAGCAGCTTATATGGGACAGGGTTTTTCAATGAGCAGTTCTTC
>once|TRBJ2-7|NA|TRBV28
CASSPRWEQYF
TGTGCCAGCAGTCCGAGGTGGGAGCAGTACTTC
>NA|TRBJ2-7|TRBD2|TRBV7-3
CASSPQSGGRAEQYF
TGTGCCAGCAGCCCTCAGTCCGGGGGGAGGGCCGAGCAGTACTTC
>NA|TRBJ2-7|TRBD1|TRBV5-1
CASSLGTGLLEQYF
TGCGCCAGCAGCTTGGGGACAGGGCTCCTCGAGCAGTACTTC
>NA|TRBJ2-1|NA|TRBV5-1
CASSLDLYNEQFF
TGCGCCAGCAGCTTGGATCTATATAATGAGCAGTTCTTC
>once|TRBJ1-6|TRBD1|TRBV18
CASSQQGGNSPLHF
TGTGCCAGCTCCCAACAGGGGGGAAATTCACCCCTCCACTTT
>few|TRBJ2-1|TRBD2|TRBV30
CAWSPGTNYNEQFF
TGTGCCTGGAGTCCCGGGACTAACTACAATGAGCAGTTCTTC
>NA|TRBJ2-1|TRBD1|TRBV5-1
CASSLGQGRNEQFF
TGCGCCAGCAGCTTGGGACAGGGGAGGAATGAGCAGTTCTTC
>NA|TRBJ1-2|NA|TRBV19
CASSIQNYGYTF
TGTGCCAGTAGTATACAGAACTATGGCTACACCTTC
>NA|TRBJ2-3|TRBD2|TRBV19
CASIDRGGLAGRTQYF
TGTGCCAGTATTGACAGGGGGGGACTAGCGGGACGAACGCAGTATTTT
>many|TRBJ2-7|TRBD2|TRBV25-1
CASSDWLADPYEQYF
TGTGCCAGCAGTGATTGGCTAGCGGATCCCTACGAGCAGTACTTC
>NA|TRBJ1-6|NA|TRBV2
CASSEAGRGGRYSPLHF
TGTGCCAGCAGTGAAGCGGGACGGGGGGGGCGTTATTCACCCCTCCACTTT
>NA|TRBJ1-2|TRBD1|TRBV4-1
CASSQGLGTAYGYTF
TGCGCCAGCAGCCAAGGCCTCGGGACAGCTTACGGCTACACCTTC
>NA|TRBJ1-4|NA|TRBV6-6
CASSYSTGRNEKLFF
TGTGCCAGCAGTTACTCGACAGGTCGTAATGAAAAACTGTTTTTT